The 19 T cell receptor beta chains below were found in one sample sequenced in a study of control samples from healthy donors and cancer patients. The assay was immunoSEQ multiplex PCR, and TCRdb's table has in-frame clones only and misses some. This sample carries 50,000 to 75,000 clones, approximately 85% of them seen once, and the ten largest clones take roughly 6%. The sample consisted of blood. The receptors were sampled from a man in his forties in good health.

The gene calls are TRBV20-1 and TRBJ1-5; D remains unclear. Looked up from germline, CDR1 is DFQATT and CDR2 is SNEGSKA (reference sequence). Trimming cost V 3 bases and J 0 bases, with 15 bases left between them. The CDR3 is 16 residues long. CDR3 protein: CSASWPSPYSNQPQHF. The CDR3 DNA reads TGCAGTGCTAGTTGGCCGTCCCCTTATAGCAATCAGCCCCAGCATTTT.

The chain carries TRBV30 and TRBJ1-1, with 7 nucleotides matching TRBD1. Germline V CDR1 and CDR2: GTSNPN, SVGIG (reference sequence). Unmatched junction bases numbered 2, after V lost 0 bases and J lost 4 bases. CDR3 length: 13 amino acids. CDR3 sequence (DNA): TGTGCCTGGAGTGTATCAGGGGGCACTGAAGCTTTCTTT. Translated: CAWSVSGGTEAFF.

The chain links TRBV5-4 to TRBJ2-7; TRBD2 matches at 12 bases. The V gene's germline CDR1 is SGHNT and CDR2 YYREEE (reference sequence). Trimming cost V 1 base and J 5 bases; bases outside gene matches: 7. The CDR3 loop spans 16 amino acids. The CDR3 reads CASSLRRLAGAHEQYF. The CDR3 nucleotides read TGTGCCAGCAGCTTGCGCCGACTAGCGGGAGCCCACGAGCAGTACTTC.

The chain links TRBV5-5 to TRBJ1-6; D gene unclear. Germline CDR1 is SGHKS and CDR2 is YYEKEE (reference sequence). Trimming removed 3 bases from V and 7 bases from J, with 11 bases in between. The length of the CDR3 is 14 residues. In nucleotides, the CDR3 is TGTGCCAGCAGCTCGGCAGTTCGAAATTCACCCCTCCACTTT. Translated: CASSSAVRNSPLHF.

The V call is TRBV4-3, the J call TRBJ1-2; 7 bases agree with TRBD1. Germline values: CDR1 LGHNA, CDR2 YSLEER. The V gene end was trimmed by 4 bases and the J gene end by 5 bases; junction bases not matched to a gene: 7. The CDR3 spans 14 residues. CDR3 sequence: CASSRGTDPYGYTF. The CDR3 DNA sequence: TGCGCCAGCAGCCGAGGGACAGACCCGTATGGCTACACCTTC.

This chain connects TRBV6-2 or TRBV6-3 to TRBJ1-3; 7 positions match TRBD1. This CDR3 is 15 amino acids long. CDR1 is MNHEY, CDR2 SVGEGT, per germline. V lost 5 bases to trimming and J lost 1 base; unmatched junction nucleotides: 5. CDR3 bases: TGTGCCAGCAGTCGCCCGACAGGGTCTGGAAACACCATATATTTT. It codes for CASSRPTGSGNTIYF.

This chain links TRBV4-1 with TRBJ2-1; D is ambiguous. CDR3 size: 12 residues. CDR1 and CDR2 (germline): MGHRA, YSYEKL. V lost 1 base and J 8 bases, leaving 6 bases between the germline ends. The CDR3 bases are TGCGCCAGCAGCCAAGTACGCGATGAGCAGTTCTTC. Amino acids: CASSQVRDEQFF.

V gene TRBV11-3 combines with J gene TRBJ1-1, with 10 bases aligning to TRBD1. The junction had 6 bases not matched to a gene; V was cut back by 4 bases and J by 1 base. This CDR3 comprises 16 residues. Germline V lookup: CDR1 SGHNT, CDR2 YENEEA. As DNA, the CDR3 is TGTGCCAGCAGCTACTGGACAGGGGGGCAGAACACTGAAGCTTTCTTT. Amino acids: CASSYWTGGQNTEAFF.

The chain employs TRBV18 and TRBJ2-3; no definite D call. Looked up from germline, CDR1 is KGHSH and CDR2 is LQKENI. CDR3 length: 14 residues. V was clipped by 1 base and J by 4 bases, with 9 bases between them. The CDR3 is CASSPLDTPDTQYF. CDR3 nucleotide sequence: TGTGCCAGCTCACCACTAGATACCCCAGATACGCAGTATTTT.

This clone was counted a single time. The chain links TRBV29-1 to TRBJ1-3; D is perhaps TRBD1 (6 bases). Germline assignment: CDR1 SQVTM and CDR2 ANQGSEA. The CDR3 loop spans 13 amino acids. V was clipped by 6 bases and J by 0 bases, with 9 bases between them. The DNA for the CDR3 is TGCAGCGTCTGGACAGACTCTGGAAACACCATATATTTT. Translation gives CSVWTDSGNTIYF.

This chain joins TRBV4-1 and TRBJ2-4; TRBD2 might be the D (6 bases). Trimming removed 5 bases from V and 8 bases from J, with 19 bases in between. CDR1 is MGHRA, CDR2 YSYEKL, per germline. This CDR3 has 15 residues. CDR3: CASSEAGLLGDIQYF. The CDR3 region has the DNA TGCGCCAGCAGCGAGGCGGGGCTTCTAGGGGACATTCAGTACTTC.

The chain is built from TRBV30 and TRBJ2-2; 10 nucleotides match TRBD1. The CDR3 length is 16 residues. CDR1 and CDR2 from the germline V gene are GTSNPN and SVGIG (reference sequence). The V and J ends lost 4 bases and 7 bases, in that order; junction bases with no gene match: 12. The CDR3: CAWTGTGVGLGGELFF. CDR3 in DNA: TGTGCCTGGACCGGGACAGGGGTAGGGTTGGGCGGGGAGCTGTTTTTT.

The chain links TRBV6-5 to TRBJ2-7; a possible D gene is TRBD2 (8 bases). The germline V gene has CDR1 MNHEY and CDR2 SVGAGI. Trimming cost V 6 bases and J 3 bases, with 18 bases left between them. The CDR3 length is 15 residues. The CDR3 sequence is CASRGDSGSLYEQYF. CDR3 nucleotide sequence: TGTGCCAGCAGGGGGGACAGCGGGAGCCTCTACGAGCAGTACTTC.

The chain is built from TRBV6-5 and TRBJ1-4, with 7 bases that match TRBD1. Germline V CDR1 and CDR2: MNHEY, SVGAGI. V dropped 2 bases and J dropped 8; count of bases not matched to a gene: 5. The CDR3 has 14 amino acids. The CDR3 nucleotides are TGTGCCAGCAGTTACAGGGGGCGGAACGAAAAACTGTTTTTT. Residues: CASSYRGRNEKLFF.

Here the CDR3 reads CASSPLLAGGPTNTGELFF. The DNA for the CDR3 is TGTGCCAGCTCACCACTTCTAGCGGGAGGGCCGACGAACACCGGGGAGCTGTTTTTT. This chain links TRBV18 with TRBJ2-2; 12 positions match TRBD2. The V gene end was trimmed by 1 base and the J gene end by 0 bases; junction bases not matched to a gene: 6. The germline V gene encodes CDR1 KGHSH and CDR2 LQKENI. This CDR3 is 19 amino acids long.

This chain uses TRBV4-3 with TRBJ2-7; TRBD2 is a possible D gene (5 bases). The CDR3 contains 14 residues. Germline V lookup: CDR1 LGHNA, CDR2 YSLEER. V was shortened by 1 base and J by 7 bases, with 14 bases between the two germline ends. In DNA, the CDR3 is TGCGCCAGCAGCCAAGGGCTACACGGGGAAGAGCAGTACTTC. Its protein product is CASSQGLHGEEQYF.

The V call is TRBV29-1, the J call TRBJ1-5, with a possible D match to TRBD1 (6 bases). The CDR3 has 16 residues. The V end lost 2 bases, the J end lost 0 bases, and 14 bases lay between the germline ends. In germline, CDR1 is SQVTM, CDR2 ANQGSEA. The CDR3 bases are TGCAGCGTTGAAACAGGGCAGGGTGCTAGCAATCAGCCCCAGCATTTT. It is translated as CSVETGQGASNQPQHF.

The J gene is TRBJ2-4, the V gene TRBV19; D is perhaps TRBD2 (6 bases). This CDR3 is 18 amino acids long. The germline V gene encodes CDR1 LNHDA and CDR2 SQIVND (reference sequence). The V end lost 7 bases, the J end lost 0 bases, and 22 bases lay between the germline ends. The CDR3 nucleotides are TGTGCCAGTACCGGGACTTACTTAGTAGCCCTAGCCAAAAACATTCAGTACTTC. This translates into CASTGTYLVALAKNIQYF.

V and J are TRBV6-1 and TRBJ1-2, with a weak D call TRBD1 (6 bases). CDR3 size: 12 residues. With 3 bases removed from V and 8 bases from J, the gap between germline ends came to 10 bases. The germline V gene has CDR1 MNHNS and CDR2 SASEGT. The CDR3 sequence is CASSDSGAGYTF. The CDR3 coding sequence is TGTGCCAGCAGTGATTCGGGGGCCGGCTACACCTTC.